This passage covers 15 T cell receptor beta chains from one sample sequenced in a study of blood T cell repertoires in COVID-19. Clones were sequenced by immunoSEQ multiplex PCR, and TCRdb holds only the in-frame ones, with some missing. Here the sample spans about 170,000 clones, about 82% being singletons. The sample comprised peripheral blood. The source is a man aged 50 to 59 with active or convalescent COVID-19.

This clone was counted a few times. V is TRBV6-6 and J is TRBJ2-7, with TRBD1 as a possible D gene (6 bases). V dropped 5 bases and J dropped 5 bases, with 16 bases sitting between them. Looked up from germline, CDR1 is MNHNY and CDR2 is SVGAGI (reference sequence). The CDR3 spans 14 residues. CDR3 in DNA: TGTGCCAGCAGTGATGGACAGAATACCAACGAGCAGTACTTC. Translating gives CASSDGQNTNEQYF.

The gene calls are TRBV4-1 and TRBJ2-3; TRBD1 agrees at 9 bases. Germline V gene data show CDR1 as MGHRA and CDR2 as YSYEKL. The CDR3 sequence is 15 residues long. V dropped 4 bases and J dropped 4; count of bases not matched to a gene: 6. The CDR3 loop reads CASSPQGAKADTQYF. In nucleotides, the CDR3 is TGCGCCAGCAGCCCACAGGGGGCGAAGGCAGATACGCAGTATTTT.

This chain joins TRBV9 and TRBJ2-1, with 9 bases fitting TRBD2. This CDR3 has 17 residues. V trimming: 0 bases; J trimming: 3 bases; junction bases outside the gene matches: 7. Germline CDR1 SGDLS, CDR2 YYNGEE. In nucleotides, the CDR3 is TGTGCCAGCAGCGTAGCCTTTGAGACTAGCGGCTACAATGAGCAGTTCTTC. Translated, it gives CASSVAFETSGYNEQFF.

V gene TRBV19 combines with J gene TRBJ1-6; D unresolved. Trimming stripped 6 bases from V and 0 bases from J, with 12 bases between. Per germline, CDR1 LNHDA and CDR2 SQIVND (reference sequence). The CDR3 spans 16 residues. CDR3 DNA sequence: TGTGCCAGTAGGGCGGAGCAGAGCTCCTATAATTCACCCCTCCACTTT. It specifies CASRAEQSSYNSPLHF.

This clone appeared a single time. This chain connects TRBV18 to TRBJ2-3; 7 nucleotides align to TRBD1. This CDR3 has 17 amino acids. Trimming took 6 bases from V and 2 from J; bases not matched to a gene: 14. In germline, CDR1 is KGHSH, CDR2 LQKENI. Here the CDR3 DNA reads TGTGCCAGCTCTCGCAGCCGACAGGGTGCCCTCACAGATACGCAGTATTTT. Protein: CASSRSRQGALTDTQYF.

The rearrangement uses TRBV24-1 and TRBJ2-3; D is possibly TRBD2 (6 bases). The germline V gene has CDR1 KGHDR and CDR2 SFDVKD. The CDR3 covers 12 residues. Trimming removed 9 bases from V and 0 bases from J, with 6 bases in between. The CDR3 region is CATGGSTDTQYF. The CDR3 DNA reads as TGTGCCACCGGGGGGAGCACAGATACGCAGTATTTT.

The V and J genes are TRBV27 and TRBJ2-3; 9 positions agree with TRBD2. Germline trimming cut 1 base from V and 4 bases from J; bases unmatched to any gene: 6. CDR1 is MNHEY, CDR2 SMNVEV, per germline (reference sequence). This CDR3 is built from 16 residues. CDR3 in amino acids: CASSLYSGGNSDTQYF. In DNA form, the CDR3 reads TGTGCCAGCAGTTTATATAGCGGGGGAAATTCAGATACGCAGTATTTT.

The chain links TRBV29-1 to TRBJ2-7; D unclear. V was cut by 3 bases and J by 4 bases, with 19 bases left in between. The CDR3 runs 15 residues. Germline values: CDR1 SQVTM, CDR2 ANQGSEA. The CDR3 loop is CSVELYTGSQYEQYF. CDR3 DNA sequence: TGCAGCGTTGAGCTCTATACCGGGTCCCAATACGAGCAGTACTTC.

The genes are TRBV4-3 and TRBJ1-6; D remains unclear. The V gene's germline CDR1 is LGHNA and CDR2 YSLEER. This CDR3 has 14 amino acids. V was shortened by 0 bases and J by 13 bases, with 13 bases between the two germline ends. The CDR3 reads CASSQDSSLWPLHF. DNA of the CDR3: TGCGCCAGCAGCCAAGACAGTTCTTTGTGGCCCCTCCACTTT.

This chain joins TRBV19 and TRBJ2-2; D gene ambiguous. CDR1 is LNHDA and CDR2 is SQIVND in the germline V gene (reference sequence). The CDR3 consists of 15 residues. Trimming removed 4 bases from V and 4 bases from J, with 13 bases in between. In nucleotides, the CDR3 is TGTGCCAGTAGTAGACAACGCCCATCCACCGGGGAGCTGTTTTTT. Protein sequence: CASSRQRPSTGELFF.

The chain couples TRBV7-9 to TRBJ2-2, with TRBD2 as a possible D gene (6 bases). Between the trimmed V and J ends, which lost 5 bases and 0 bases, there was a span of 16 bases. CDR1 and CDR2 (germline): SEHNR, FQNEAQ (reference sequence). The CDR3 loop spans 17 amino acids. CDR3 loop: CASSSMGRESNTGELFF. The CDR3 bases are TGTGCCAGCAGCAGCATGGGGCGGGAATCGAACACCGGGGAGCTGTTTTTT.

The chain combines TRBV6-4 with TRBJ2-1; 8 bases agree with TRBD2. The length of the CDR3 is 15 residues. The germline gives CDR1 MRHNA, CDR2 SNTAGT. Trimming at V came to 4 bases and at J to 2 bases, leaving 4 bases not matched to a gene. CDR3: CASSGQRGPYNEQFF. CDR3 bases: TGTGCCAGCAGTGGGCAGCGGGGGCCCTACAATGAGCAGTTCTTC.

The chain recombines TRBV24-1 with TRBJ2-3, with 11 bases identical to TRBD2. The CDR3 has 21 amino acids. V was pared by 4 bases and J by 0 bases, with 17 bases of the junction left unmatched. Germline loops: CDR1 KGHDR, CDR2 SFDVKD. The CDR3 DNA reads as TGTGCCACCAGTGACCCCTTTAGCGGGGGGGGCACGAGCACCAGCACAGATACGCAGTATTTT. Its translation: CATSDPFSGGGTSTSTDTQYF.

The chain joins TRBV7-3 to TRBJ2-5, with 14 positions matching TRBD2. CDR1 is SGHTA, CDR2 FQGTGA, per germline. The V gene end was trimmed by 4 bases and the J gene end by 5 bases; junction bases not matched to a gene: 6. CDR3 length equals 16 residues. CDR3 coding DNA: TGTGCCAGCAGCTCGCGACTAGCGGGGGGGTGGGAGACCCAGTACTTC. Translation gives CASSSRLAGGWETQYF.

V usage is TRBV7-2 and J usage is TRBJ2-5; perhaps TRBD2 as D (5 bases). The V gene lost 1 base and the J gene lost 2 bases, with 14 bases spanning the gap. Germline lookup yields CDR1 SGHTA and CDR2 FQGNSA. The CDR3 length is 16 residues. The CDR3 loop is CASSLGIVSGQETQYF. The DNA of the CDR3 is TGTGCCAGCAGCTTAGGGATTGTCAGCGGACAAGAGACCCAGTACTTC. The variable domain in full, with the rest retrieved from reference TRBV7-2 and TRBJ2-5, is GAGVSQSPSNKVTEKGKDVELRCDPISGHTALYWYRQSLGQGLEFLIYFQGNSAPDKSGLPSDRFSAERTGGSVSTLTIQRTQQEDSAVYLCASSLGIVSGQETQYFGPGTRLLVL.